Listed below are T cell receptor beta chains from one sample, sequenced in a study of cytomegalovirus exposure and HLA in healthy donors. The data were produced by immunoSEQ multiplex PCR, yet TCRdb's version contains in-frame clones alone and is incomplete. The sample lists some 210,000 clones, roughly 80% occurring once. Sequences were obtained from PBMCs. The receptors were sampled from a male donor in good health and CMV-seronegative. CDR3s include the opening cysteine and the closing phenylalanine or tryptophan. The D gene is left open where the match is weak. Rows give clone size only sometimes, using once, few, many, or a class for an expanded clone.

v_gene,len,j_gene,d_gene,abundance,CDR3nt,CDR3aa
TRBV27,18,TRBJ1-1,NA,NA,TGTGCCAGCAGTTTTTATAGGGCAGGGCCTGGGCGCGGCACTGAAGCTTTCTTT,CASSFYRAGPGRGTEAFF
TRBV14,14,TRBJ2-7,NA,NA,TGTGCCAGCAGCCAAGTAAGGACCAGCGGCGAGCAGTACTTC,CASSQVRTSGEQYF
TRBV10-1,16,TRBJ2-2,TRBD2,NA,TGCGCCAGCAGTGTATTGGCGGGAGCTGCCACCGGGGAGCTGTTTTTT,CASSVLAGAATGELFF
TRBV9,14,TRBJ2-7,NA,NA,TGTGCCAGCAGCGTAAGGGATCGTGGAGGCGAGCAGTACTTC,CASSVRDRGGEQYF
TRBV6-5,14,TRBJ2-2,NA,NA,TGTGCCAGCAGTTACCCCCCAGGGACCGGGGAGCTGTTTTTT,CASSYPPGTGELFF
TRBV19,13,TRBJ2-7,NA,NA,TGTGCCAGTAGTTTAGCGGAGCACTACGAGCAGTACTTC,CASSLAEHYEQYF
TRBV28,17,TRBJ2-4,TRBD2,NA,TGTGCCAGCAGTCGCATTACCGGGGGGGAAGCCAAAAACATTCAGTACTTC,CASSRITGGEAKNIQYF
TRBV7-9,15,TRBJ2-7,TRBD2,few,TGTGCCAGCAGCTTAGTGACTAGCGGGACAAACGAGCAGTACTTC,CASSLVTSGTNEQYF
TRBV20-1,11,TRBJ2-4,NA,NA,TGCAGTCCTGAAATGAGAAACATTCAGTACTTC,CSPEMRNIQYF
TRBV5-4,14,TRBJ2-7,NA,NA,TGTGCCAGCAGCCTAAAGGGACTTACCTACGAGCAGTACTTC,CASSLKGLTYEQYF
TRBV12-5,18,TRBJ1-2,TRBD1,NA,TGTGCTAGTGGTTTGGGTGACACTCCGGGACAGGGCCCCGCTGGCTACACCTTC,CASGLGDTPGQGPAGYTF
TRBV6-5,14,TRBJ1-2,TRBD1,NA,TGTGCCAGCAGTTGGGACAGCAAGCGCTATGGCTACACCTTC,CASSWDSKRYGYTF
TRBV11-2,14,TRBJ2-7,TRBD1,NA,TGTGCCAGCAGCTTTAGGACAGGGTCATACGAGCAGTACTTC,CASSFRTGSYEQYF
TRBV27,14,TRBJ2-5,TRBD1,NA,TGTGCCAGCAGTTTAAGGGGACAGGGGGCGACCCAGTACTTC,CASSLRGQGATQYF
TRBV28,11,TRBJ2-7,NA,once,TGTGCCAGCAGCCTAACCTACGAGCAGTACTTC,CASSLTYEQYF
TRBV5-4,14,TRBJ2-3,NA,NA,TGTGCCAGCAGCTTGGGGACTAGCACAGATACGCAGTATTTT,CASSLGTSTDTQYF
TRBV5-4,18,TRBJ1-1,NA,NA,TGTGCCAGCAGCCCCGGGGGGGCAGGGGCAGTCATGAACACTGAAGCTTTCTTT,CASSPGGAGAVMNTEAFF
TRBV19,15,TRBJ2-1,NA,NA,TGTGCCAGTAGTATGACCACTAGCTCCTACAATGAGCAGTTCTTC,CASSMTTSSYNEQFF
TRBV18,14,TRBJ1-5,TRBD1,NA,TGTGCCAGCTCACCTGGACAGGGCAATCAGCCCCAGCATTTT,CASSPGQGNQPQHF
TRBV2,13,TRBJ1-1,TRBD1,NA,TGTGCCAGCAGTGGACAGGGGGGGACTGAAGCTTTCTTT,CASSGQGGTEAFF
TRBV7-9,15,TRBJ1-2,NA,NA,TGTGCCAGCAGCTTGGCGGGGGGCCCCAATAGTGGCTACACCTTC,CASSLAGGPNSGYTF
TRBV18,18,TRBJ2-7,TRBD2,NA,TGTGCCAGCTCACCGGGACTAGCGGGACCCACGATTAGCTACGAGCAGTACTTC,CASSPGLAGPTISYEQYF
TRBV6-6,15,TRBJ1-5,TRBD1,few,TGTGCCAGCAGTTCGCCGGGACAGGGGTATCAGCCCCAGCATTTT,CASSSPGQGYQPQHF
TRBV5-1,14,TRBJ2-3,NA,once,TGCGCCAGCAGCTTGGATACAGCCTCAGATACGCAGTATTTT,CASSLDTASDTQYF
TRBV7-9,17,TRBJ2-3,NA,NA,TGTGCCAGCAGCCCTAGTTTTTGGGAGCCGCTCACAGATACGCAGTATTTT,CASSPSFWEPLTDTQYF
TRBV5-1,15,TRBJ2-7,NA,NA,TGCGCCAGCAGCTTGGAAGCGCACCGCTCCTACGAGCAGTACTTC,CASSLEAHRSYEQYF